Each of the 8 T cell receptor beta chains below was sequenced from the same sample in a study of early T cells in non-severe SARS-CoV-2 infection (dated by TCRdb to about 2021). To prepare the library, 5' RACE was applied. For sequencing, a NextSeq 500 was employed. Clones were called with MiXCR by TCRdb after fastp trimmed the public reads at Q25, and only in-frame beta chains were retained. Under each unique CDR3 protein, matching rows form one entry showing the most common genes and DNA. In this sample the table shows about 58,000 distinct CDR3 sequences, 9.5% to 15% of which occur a single time. The biggest ten clones account for 3.5% to 4.5% of the sample. The sample comprised whole blood. Every receptor here comes from an adult who was a healthcare worker with PCR-confirmed SARS-CoV-2 infection or an uninfected control (not recorded which).

This rearrangement joins TRBV29-1 to TRBJ2-5, with 7 bases matching TRBD1. The V gene end was trimmed by 4 bases and the J gene end by 6 bases; junction bases not matched to a gene: 5. Germline V gives CDR1 SQVTM, CDR2 ANQGSEA. The CDR3 covers 12 residues. CDR3: CSVGQGGQTQYF. In DNA form, the CDR3 reads TGCAGCGTTGGACAGGGCGGACAGACCCAGTACTTC.

This chain uses TRBV19 with TRBJ2-7, with TRBD2 identical over 7 bases. CDR3 length: 14 amino acids. Per germline, CDR1 LNHDA and CDR2 SQIVND (reference sequence). Trimming removed 6 bases from V and 5 bases from J; junction bases left unmatched: 10. CDR3 region: CASSPGGSINEQYF. In DNA form, the CDR3 reads TGTGCCAGTAGCCCGGGCGGGAGCATCAACGAGCAGTACTTC. Full variable domain (missing parts from reference TRBV19 and TRBJ2-7): DGGITQSPKYLFRKEGQNVTLSCEQNLNHDAMYWYRQDPGQGLRLIYYSQIVNDFQKGDIAEGYSVSREKKESFPLTVTSAQKNPTAFYLCASSPGGSINEQYFGPGTRLTVT.

This clonotype was seen more than once but under ten times. The V gene is TRBV5-5, the J gene TRBJ2-3; D gene ambiguous. Germline V gene sequence: CDR1 SGHKS, CDR2 YYEKEE (reference sequence). CDR3 size: 12 residues. V lost 5 bases to trimming and J lost 4 bases, with 8 bases between them. Here the CDR3 reads CASRLSSDTQYF. CDR3 DNA sequence: TGTGCCAGCAGATTGTCGTCAGATACGCAGTATTTT.

This clonotype was observed a few times. The rearrangement joins TRBV27 to TRBJ2-3; TRBD2 agrees at 8 bases. V was clipped by 1 base and J by 5 bases; unmatched bases: 11. The CDR3 spans 17 residues. CDR1 and CDR2 from the germline V gene are MNHEY and SMNVEV (reference sequence). This chain's CDR3 is CASSLYPGGLGGDTQYF. The CDR3, as DNA: TGTGCCAGCAGTTTATATCCGGGAGGGCTGGGGGGAGATACGCAGTATTTT.

This clonotype appeared many times. CDR3 nucleotides: TGTGCCAGCAGACTCCGGGCTAGCCTTACTAGCACAGATACGCAGTATTTT. It specifies CASRLRASLTSTDTQYF. This chain connects TRBV2 to TRBJ2-3; D perhaps matches TRBD2 (5 bases). This CDR3 comprises 17 residues. Germline values: CDR1 SNHLY, CDR2 FYNNEI. V was shortened by 6 bases and J by 0 bases, with 19 bases between the two germline ends.

This clonotype was seen many times. The chain recombines TRBV20-1 with TRBJ1-5; D not certain. This CDR3 has 15 residues. CDR1 DFQATT and CDR2 SNEGSKA come from the germline V gene (reference sequence). V dropped 2 bases and J dropped 7 bases, with 18 bases sitting between them. The CDR3, as DNA: TGCAGTGCTAGAATCTTCGGGAGGTCGGACCAGCCCCAGCATTTT. Residues: CSARIFGRSDQPQHF.

The gene calls are TRBV5-5 and TRBJ1-2; a possible D gene is TRBD1 (5 bases). The CDR3 length is 16 residues. CDR1 is SGHKS, CDR2 YYEKEE, per germline (reference sequence). V lost 2 bases, J lost 3 bases, and 17 bases lay in between. DNA for the CDR3: TGTGCCAGCAGCTTCCAAAATGTAGTCAGGGACTATGGCTACACCTTC. Translation gives CASSFQNVVRDYGYTF.

This chain connects TRBV28 to TRBJ2-3, with unresolved D. This CDR3 is 13 amino acids long. Germline V gene lookup returns CDR1 MDHEN and CDR2 SYDVKM. With 8 bases removed from V and 5 bases from J, the gap between germline ends came to 14 bases. The CDR3 loop reads CASGREGIDTQYF. CDR3 coding DNA: TGTGCCAGCGGAAGGGAAGGGATAGATACGCAGTATTTT.